This T cell receptor beta chain was identified in a study of patients and donors after allogeneic stem cell transplantation. TCRdb independently ran MiXCR on the RT-PCR reads; one entry per CDR3 protein. In the table there are about 400,000 distinct CDR3 sequences, about a sixth of which are singletons. CDR3 size: 15 residues. Germline V gene sequence: CDR1 SNHLY, CDR2 FYNNEI. V shed 6 bases and J 2 bases; nucleotides not matched to a gene: 9. V and J are TRBV2 and TRBJ2-7; 8 nucleotides align to TRBD1. The sequence came from a human donor who was either an allogeneic HSCT recipient or a stem cell or donor lymphocyte infusion donor (not recorded which). It is not recorded whose cells these are; they may come from a transplant donor. The material sequenced was blood, either unsorted or a sorted T cell fraction (not recorded which). CDR3 sequence (DNA): TGTGCCAGCAGCAAAGGACAGGGAGGCCCCTACGAGCAGTACTTC. This codes for CASSKGQGGPYEQYF.